This TCR beta chain was identified in a study of blood T cell repertoires in COVID-19 (dated by TCRdb to 2018 to 2021). For the study in its entirety: Collaborator samples came from the United States, Italy and Spain and covered acute and convalescent phases of COVID-19. The prospective study material was composed of cDNA or gDNA derived from T cells, B-cell-depleted T cells, or PBMCs. A de-identified subject ID, COVID-19 status, age in years and sex were almost always included in the sample metadata. Samples were obtained from the ongoing ImmuneRACE study (first 160 participants) and from 1,200 or so subjects provided by 6 global collaborators. The dataset comprised deeply sampled blood TCRbeta repertoires from subjects exposed to, actively infected with, or recovered from COVID-19. The repertoires were released in a freely available public database meant as a resource for research on the immune response to SARS-CoV-2. HLA class I and class II types, where available, came from metadata supplied by the sample provider rather than from assay-based typing. Overall results and qualifications from the work: The quantity of clinical and demographic metadata differed by source and by participant and was supplied without curation.

TCRbeta CDR3 regions were amplified from genomic DNA by means of the immunoSEQ Assay, a bias-controlled multiplex PCR. The source study handled its data this way. The number of nucleated cells in each sample was estimated by amplification of reference gene primers within the assay. To quantify the absolute abundance of each unique TCRbeta CDR3 rearrangement, sequence reads were collapsed and filtered. For each sample, productive Simpson clonality was calculated by taking the square root of Simpson's diversity index across productive rearrangements. The table was pulled from immuneACCESS by TCRdb, which kept in-frame rearrangements only. Such tables lose some clones; where checked, under half of the loss comes from unresolved V genes, and the rest has no known cause. V and J calls and clone size follow that table, whereas D and trimming were derived from the DNA. Across this sample there are around 130,000 clones, with roughly four fifths seen only once. 18% of the sample is in the top ten clones.

Enrolling through a virtual design, the prospective study's participants ranged in age from roughly 18 to 90 years and lived across approximately 25 United States geographic areas. In the prospective study, participants were assigned to cohorts based on the clinical history participants reported in a screening survey and a study questionnaire. Recovered participants in ImmuneRACE Cohort 3 were defined as having two consecutive negative NP/OP PCR tests, clearance from a healthcare professional, or resolution of symptoms. Mobile phlebotomists in the prospective study collected whole blood, serum and a nasopharyngeal or oropharyngeal swab from every participant. Participants in the prospective study had the option to provide additional blood draws and questionnaires over a roughly 2-month period. Before DNA extraction, prospective study blood samples were shipped either frozen or at room temperature.

Concerning this clone itself: Its antigen remains undetermined. No per-base quality is available; no much larger clone lies one base away.

The material sequenced was PBMCs or T cells enriched from blood (not recorded which). The receptor's source is a man aged 25 to 40 who had recovered from COVID-19.

DNA sequence: TGTGCCAGCAGGACGACAGGGTCCACGACTGAAGCTTTCTTT. Translated, this gives CASRTTGSTTEAFF. The sequence is built from TRBV5-6 and TRBJ1-1, with 7 middle bases fitting TRBD1. From cysteine to phenylalanine, the CDR3 is 14 amino acids long. Here the CDR3 DNA is all that survives: 42 bases in frame from base 1. V and J are trimmed by 5 bases and 5 bases, and the gene matches miss 9 bases of the junction. Per the germline V gene, SGHDT is the CDR1 and YYEEEE is the CDR2.